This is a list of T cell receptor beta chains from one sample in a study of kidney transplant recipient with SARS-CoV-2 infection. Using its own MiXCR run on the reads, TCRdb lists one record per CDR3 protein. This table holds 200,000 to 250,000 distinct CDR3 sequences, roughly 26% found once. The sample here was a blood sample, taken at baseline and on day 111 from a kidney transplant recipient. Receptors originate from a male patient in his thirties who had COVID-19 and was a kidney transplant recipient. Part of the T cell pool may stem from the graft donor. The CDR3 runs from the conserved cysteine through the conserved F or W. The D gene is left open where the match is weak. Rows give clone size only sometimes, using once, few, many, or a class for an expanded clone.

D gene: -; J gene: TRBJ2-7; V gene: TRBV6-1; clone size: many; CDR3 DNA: TGTGCCAGCAGTGAATTCGTCGGGAGTTCCTACGAGCAGTACTTC; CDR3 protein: CASSEFVGSSYEQYF
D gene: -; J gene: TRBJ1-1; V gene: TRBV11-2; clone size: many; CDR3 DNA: TGTGCCAGCAGCTTATTGCGGAATGAAGCTTTCTTT; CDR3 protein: CASSLLRNEAFF
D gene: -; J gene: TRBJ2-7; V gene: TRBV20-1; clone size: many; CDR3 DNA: TGCAGTGCAACCCCGGGAGCGGACCCCTACGAGCAGTACTTC; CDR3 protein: CSATPGADPYEQYF
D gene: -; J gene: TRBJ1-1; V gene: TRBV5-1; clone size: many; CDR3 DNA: TGCGCCAGCAGCTTGGCCGTCGGTAGAGGATCTGAAGCTTTCTTT; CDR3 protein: CASSLAVGRGSEAFF
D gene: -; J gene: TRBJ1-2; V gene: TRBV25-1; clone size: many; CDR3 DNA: TGTGCCAGCAGTATATTCAGAGAACTGGGAAAGACCTATGGCTACACCTTC; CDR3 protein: CASSIFRELGKTYGYTF
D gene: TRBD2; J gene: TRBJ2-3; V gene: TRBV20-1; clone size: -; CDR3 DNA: TGCAGTGCTGGAGATCTGAGCGGGGGGGTTACAGATACGCAGTATTTT; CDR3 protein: CSAGDLSGGVTDTQYF
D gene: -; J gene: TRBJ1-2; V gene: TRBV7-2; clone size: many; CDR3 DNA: TGTGCCAGCAGCCTAACCGGGCCGCAGGGCTACACCTTC; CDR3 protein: CASSLTGPQGYTF
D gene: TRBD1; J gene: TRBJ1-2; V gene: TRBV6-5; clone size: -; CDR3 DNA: TGTGCCGGCAGTTACTCGGGCAGGGGGCGGCGAGGCTACACCTTC; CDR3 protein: CAGSYSGRGRRGYTF
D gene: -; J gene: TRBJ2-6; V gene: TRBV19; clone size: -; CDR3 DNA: TGTGCCGGTAGTAATCTCGTCTCTGGGGCCAACGTCCTGACTTTC; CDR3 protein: CAGSNLVSGANVLTF
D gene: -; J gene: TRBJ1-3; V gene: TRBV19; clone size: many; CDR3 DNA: TGTGCCAGTAGTCCCCCGGCGGGCTCTGGAAACACCATATATTTT; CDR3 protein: CASSPPAGSGNTIYF
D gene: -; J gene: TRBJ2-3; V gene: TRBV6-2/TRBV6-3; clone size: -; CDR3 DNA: TGTGCCAGCAGCGAAAGAGATCCAGATACGCAGTATTTT; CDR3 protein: CASSERDPDTQYF
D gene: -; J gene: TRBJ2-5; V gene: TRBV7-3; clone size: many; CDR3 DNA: TGTGCCAGCAGCTCGGGTGGCCGGGAGACCCAGTACTTC; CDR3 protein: CASSSGGRETQYF
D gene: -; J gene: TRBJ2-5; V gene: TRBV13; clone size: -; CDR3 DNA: TGTGCCAGCAGCCCCGGACTGGCCCCAGAGACCCAGTACTTC; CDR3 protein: CASSPGLAPETQYF
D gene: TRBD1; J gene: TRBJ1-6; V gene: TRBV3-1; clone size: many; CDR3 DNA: TGTGCCAGCAGCCAGGTGGGACAGCTTATTTCACCTCTCCACTTT; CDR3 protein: CASSQVGQLISPLHF
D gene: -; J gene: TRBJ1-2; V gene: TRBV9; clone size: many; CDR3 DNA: TGTGCCAGCCAAAAAGGGTACTCAAGAAAGACCTATGGCTACACCTTC; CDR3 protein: CASQKGYSRKTYGYTF
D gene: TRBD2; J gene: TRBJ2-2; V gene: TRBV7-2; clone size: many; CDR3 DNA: TGTGCCAGCACCCTTCCGGGAACTAGCGGGAGGAACACCGGGGAGCTGTTTTTT; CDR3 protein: CASTLPGTSGRNTGELFF
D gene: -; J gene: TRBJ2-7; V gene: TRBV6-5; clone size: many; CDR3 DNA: TGTGCCAGCAGTTACAGGGTGGACCCCTACGAGCAGTACTTC; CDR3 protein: CASSYRVDPYEQYF
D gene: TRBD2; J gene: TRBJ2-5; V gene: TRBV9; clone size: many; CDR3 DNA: TGTGCCAGCAGCGTAGGGGCTAGCGGGAGTGGCGGGGAGACCCAGTACTTC; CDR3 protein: CASSVGASGSGGETQYF
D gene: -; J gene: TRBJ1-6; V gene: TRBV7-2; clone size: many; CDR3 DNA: TGTGCCAGCAGCTTAGGCGGGGGTTTTAATTCACCCCTCCACTTT; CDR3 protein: CASSLGGGFNSPLHF
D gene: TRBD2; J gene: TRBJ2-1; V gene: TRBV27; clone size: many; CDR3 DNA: TGTGCCAGCAGTTTACTCGGACTAGCGGGAGCTTGGAATGAGCAGTTCTTC; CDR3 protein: CASSLLGLAGAWNEQFF
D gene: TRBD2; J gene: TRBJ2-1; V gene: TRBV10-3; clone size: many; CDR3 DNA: TGTGCCCTAAGAGCGGGAATTAGCGATGAGCAGTTCTTC; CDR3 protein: CALRAGISDEQFF
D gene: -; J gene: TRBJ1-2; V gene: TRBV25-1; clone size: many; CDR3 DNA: TGTGCCAGCAGTTCTGCATCAGAACTGGGAAAGACCTATGGCTACACCTTC; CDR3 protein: CASSSASELGKTYGYTF
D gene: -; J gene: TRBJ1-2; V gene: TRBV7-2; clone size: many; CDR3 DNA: TGTGCCAGCAGCTCTATGGCCAGAGACGGAAAGACCTATGGCTACACCTTC; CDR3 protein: CASSSMARDGKTYGYTF
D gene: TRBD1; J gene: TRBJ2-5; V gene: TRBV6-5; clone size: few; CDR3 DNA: TGTGCCAGCAGGAGTTCCAGGGGGTTGAATACGGGAGAGACCCAGTACTTC; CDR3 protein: CASRSSRGLNTGETQYF
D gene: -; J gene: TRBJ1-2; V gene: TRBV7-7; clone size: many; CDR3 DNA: TGTGCCAGCAGCGCGGAGTGTAAGTGCCGAAAGACCTATGGCTACACCTTC; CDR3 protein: CASSAECKCRKTYGYTF
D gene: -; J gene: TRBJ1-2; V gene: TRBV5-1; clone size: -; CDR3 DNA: TGCGCCAGCGTCAGTAGATCGGTTCGAAAGACCTATGGCTACACCTTC; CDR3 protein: CASVSRSVRKTYGYTF